This T cell receptor (beta chain) was obtained from a study of blood T cell repertoires in COVID-19. Study overall: The United States, Italy and Spain provided the acute and convalescent COVID-19 samples. T cells, B-cell-depleted T cells, or PBMCs provided the cDNA or gDNA that served as material.

Assay used: immunoSEQ multiplex PCR; TCRdb lists only in-frame clones, some missing. This table holds 130,000 to 150,000 clones, around 86% found once. With V trimmed by 0 bases and J by 2 bases, 8 bases remained unmatched. The CDR3 runs to 17 residues. Germline loops: CDR1 SGHRS, CDR2 YFSETQ. This chain joins TRBV5-1 and TRBJ2-1, with 7 nucleotides matching TRBD2. The TCR was taken from a human donor in a cohort sampled during active COVID-19. Sequencing was performed on peripheral blood. CDR3 region: CASSLGGGSAAYNEQFF. The CDR3 DNA reads TGCGCCAGCAGCTTGGGGGGCGGGAGCGCCGCCTACAATGAGCAGTTCTTC.